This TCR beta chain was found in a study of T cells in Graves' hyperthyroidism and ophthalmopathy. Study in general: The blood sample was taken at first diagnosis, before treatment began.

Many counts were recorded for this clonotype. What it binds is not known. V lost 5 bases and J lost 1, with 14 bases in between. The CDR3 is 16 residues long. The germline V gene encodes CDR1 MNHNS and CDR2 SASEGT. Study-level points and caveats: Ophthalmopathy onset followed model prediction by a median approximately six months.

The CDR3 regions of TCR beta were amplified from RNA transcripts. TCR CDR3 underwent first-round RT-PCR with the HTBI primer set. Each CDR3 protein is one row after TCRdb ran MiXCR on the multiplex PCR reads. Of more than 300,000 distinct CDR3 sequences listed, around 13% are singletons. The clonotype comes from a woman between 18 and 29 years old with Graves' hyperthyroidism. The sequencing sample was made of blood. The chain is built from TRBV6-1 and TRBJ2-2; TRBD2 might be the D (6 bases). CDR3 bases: TGTGCCAGCAGTCAGCAGGGACTCGAGAACACCGGGGAGCTGTTTTTT. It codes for CASSQQGLENTGELFF.